The entry below describes one T cell receptor beta chain. This specimen comes from a study of blood T cell repertoires in COVID-19. Recruits, aged about 18 to 100 years, lived in 24 US areas. Cohorts were based on clinical histories the participants reported. TCRdb's table, derived via immunoSEQ multiplex PCR, lists solely in-frame clones and lacks some. The sample includes about 170,000 clones, over 75% seen only once; the top ten take roughly 1.2%. From germline, CDR1 is SEHNR and CDR2 FQNEAQ (reference sequence). Trimming at V came to 0 bases and at J to 2 bases, leaving 6 bases not matched to a gene. The CDR3 has 16 residues.

The chain recombines TRBV7-9 with TRBJ2-7; TRBD1 aligns across 8 bases. Source material: PBMCs or T cells enriched from blood (not recorded which). The sequence derives from a human donor with acute COVID-19. The donor label of this sample is uncertain. CDR3 sequence (DNA): TGTGCCAGCAGCTTAGCGGCGACAGGGGACCCCTACGAGCAGTACTTC. Its protein is CASSLAATGDPYEQYF.